This is a list of T cell receptor beta chains from one sample in a study of T cell responses to AZD1222 COVID-19 vaccine. The table came from immunoSEQ multiplex PCR; TCRdb's copy has only in-frame clones and leaves some out. The data hold over 150,000 clones, with roughly 92% observed a single time. The material was peripheral blood, obtained 28 days after the second AZD1222 dose. These TCRs come from an adult who received the AZD1222 COVID-19 vaccine. CDR3s include the opening cysteine and the closing phenylalanine or tryptophan. Each record gives: CDR3 DNA, CDR3 protein, J gene, D gene, clone size, V gene. D genes are given only for firm matches. Rows give clone size only sometimes, using once, few, many, or a class for an expanded clone.

DNA: TGCGCCAGCAGCCAAGGGCATCAGGACTCTGGGGCCAACGTCCTGACTTTC
CDR3: CASSQGHQDSGANVLTF
J: TRBJ2-6
D: -
size: -
V: TRBV4-1

DNA: TGTGCTAGTGGTTCCCTGGGGCACGCGAGCTCCTACGAGCAGTACTTC
CDR3: CASGSLGHASSYEQYF
J: TRBJ2-7
D: -
size: -
V: TRBV12-5

DNA: TGTGCCAGCAGCGTAGATCAGTCCCCCTATGGCTACACCTTC
CDR3: CASSVDQSPYGYTF
J: TRBJ1-2
D: -
size: -
V: TRBV9

DNA: TGTGCCAGCAGCTCCCGGCAGGGACGCTCACCCCTCCACTTT
CDR3: CASSSRQGRSPLHF
J: TRBJ1-6
D: -
size: -
V: TRBV5-5

DNA: TGTGCCAGCAGTTACTCGAGCAGGGTTGCAACTGAAGCTTTCTTT
CDR3: CASSYSSRVATEAFF
J: TRBJ1-1
D: -
size: -
V: TRBV6-5

DNA: TGCGCCAGCAGCTCTACGGGGTTCGAGCTGTTTTTT
CDR3: CASSSTGFELFF
J: TRBJ2-2
D: -
size: -
V: TRBV5-1

DNA: TGTGCCAGCACCCCACTAGCGGAGAACACCGGGGAGCTGTTTTTT
CDR3: CASTPLAENTGELFF
J: TRBJ2-2
D: TRBD2
size: -
V: TRBV3-1/TRBV3-2

DNA: TGTGCCAGCTCCCCAACGGCGGGATCCTACAATGAGCAGTTCTTC
CDR3: CASSPTAGSYNEQFF
J: TRBJ2-1
D: -
size: -
V: TRBV18

DNA: TGTGCCAGCAGTTTATCTGGGGACCGGGAGCTGTTTTTT
CDR3: CASSLSGDRELFF
J: TRBJ2-2
D: -
size: -
V: TRBV28

DNA: TGTGCCAGCAGCTTAGTGACAGAGACTTATAGCAATCAGCCCCAGCATTTT
CDR3: CASSLVTETYSNQPQHF
J: TRBJ1-5
D: -
size: -
V: TRBV7-8

DNA: TGCGCCAGCAGCATGGGACAGGGCAATCAGCCCCAGCATTTT
CDR3: CASSMGQGNQPQHF
J: TRBJ1-5
D: TRBD1
size: -
V: TRBV5-1

DNA: TGTGCCATCAAACCGACGGCTGGAAGTGAAAAACTGTTTTTT
CDR3: CAIKPTAGSEKLFF
J: TRBJ1-4
D: -
size: -
V: TRBV10-3

DNA: TGCGCCAGCAGCCCTGGCGGGACAGGGACCACAGATACGCAGTATTTT
CDR3: CASSPGGTGTTDTQYF
J: TRBJ2-3
D: TRBD1
size: -
V: TRBV5-1

DNA: TGCGCCAGCAGCCGCGGTGGCCGACCAGAAGCTTTCTTT
CDR3: CASSRGGRPEAFF
J: TRBJ1-1
D: -
size: -
V: TRBV5-1

DNA: TGTGCCAGCAGCTTAGAGGGACTTAGCTCCTATAATTCACCCCTCCACTTT
CDR3: CASSLEGLSSYNSPLHF
J: TRBJ1-6
D: -
size: -
V: TRBV7-2

DNA: TGTGCCAGCAGTGCCCAGGGAAGCTCTGGAAACACCATATATTTT
CDR3: CASSAQGSSGNTIYF
J: TRBJ1-3
D: -
size: few
V: TRBV27

DNA: TGTGCCACCTCCCGGAGGGAGATGAACACTGAAGCTTTCTTT
CDR3: CATSRREMNTEAFF
J: TRBJ1-1
D: -
size: -
V: TRBV11-3

DNA: TGTGCCAGCAGCCCCTCCGGCAGCAATCAGCCCCAGCATTTT
CDR3: CASSPSGSNQPQHF
J: TRBJ1-5
D: -
size: -
V: TRBV2

DNA: TGTGCCAGCAGCCCGGGACAGGGTCCCACAGATACGCAGTATTTT
CDR3: CASSPGQGPTDTQYF
J: TRBJ2-3
D: TRBD1
size: -
V: TRBV5-4

DNA: TGTGCCAGCAGCCAAGACAGGTGGTACGAGCAGTACTTC
CDR3: CASSQDRWYEQYF
J: TRBJ2-7
D: -
size: once
V: TRBV3-1/TRBV3-2

DNA: TGTGCCAGCAGTCCACTAGCGGGGGTACCTTTGAACACCGGGGAGCTGTTTTTT
CDR3: CASSPLAGVPLNTGELFF
J: TRBJ2-2
D: TRBD2
size: -
V: TRBV6-6

DNA: TGTGCCAGCAGTTACTTGGGGGACAGCAATCAGCCCCAGCATTTT
CDR3: CASSYLGDSNQPQHF
J: TRBJ1-5
D: -
size: -
V: TRBV6-5

DNA: TGTGCCAGCAGCTACGGGGGGACGAACACCGGGGAGCTGTTTTTT
CDR3: CASSYGGTNTGELFF
J: TRBJ2-2
D: TRBD2
size: -
V: TRBV5-6

DNA: TGTGCCAGCAGTCAGGGGGGTCAGCCCCAGCATTTT
CDR3: CASSQGGQPQHF
J: TRBJ1-5
D: TRBD1
size: -
V: TRBV28

DNA: TGTGCCAGCAGCTCTCGACAGGGGAATGAAAAACTGTTTTTT
CDR3: CASSSRQGNEKLFF
J: TRBJ1-4
D: TRBD1
size: -
V: TRBV3-1/TRBV3-2

DNA: TGTGCCAGCAGCTTAAAGAAAGGGGCTGAAGCTTTCTTT
CDR3: CASSLKKGAEAFF
J: TRBJ1-1
D: -
size: -
V: TRBV7-9

DNA: TGTGCCAGCAGCCAAGACCTTGATCCCCCCACAGAGACAGGAAAAGAGACCCAGTACTTC
CDR3: CASSQDLDPPTETGKETQYF
J: TRBJ2-5
D: -
size: -
V: TRBV3-1/TRBV3-2

DNA: TGTGCCAGCAGCTTAGTGACTGCATTGGACAGGGGGCGCTTTATGAACACCGGGGAGCTGTTTTTT
CDR3: CASSLVTALDRGRFMNTGELFF
J: TRBJ2-2
D: TRBD1
size: once
V: TRBV7-7

DNA: TGTGCCAGCAGCGTAGAGCGAGGGGGTAATTTCTACGAGCAGTACTTC
CDR3: CASSVERGGNFYEQYF
J: TRBJ2-7
D: -
size: -
V: TRBV9

DNA: TGTGCCAGCAGACAGTGGGATGCTGAAGCTTTCTTT
CDR3: CASRQWDAEAFF
J: TRBJ1-1
D: -
size: -
V: TRBV6-5

DNA: TGTGCCAGCAGTCCATCAGTTGGACAGGGCTATGGCTACACCTTC
CDR3: CASSPSVGQGYGYTF
J: TRBJ1-2
D: TRBD1
size: -
V: TRBV25-1

DNA: TGTGCCAGCAGTCCGAGCACTAGTCCCGCTGGAGATACGCAGTATTTT
CDR3: CASSPSTSPAGDTQYF
J: TRBJ2-3
D: -
size: once
V: TRBV27

DNA: TGTGCCAGCATCAGAGACAGGGGGGGTGGCTACACCTTC
CDR3: CASIRDRGGGYTF
J: TRBJ1-2
D: TRBD1
size: once
V: TRBV2

DNA: TGTGCCAGCAGTTACTCGGGGGGCGAGGGGGAAAAACTGTTTTTT
CDR3: CASSYSGGEGEKLFF
J: TRBJ1-4
D: -
size: -
V: TRBV6-5

DNA: TGTGCCAGCTCACCACCCGGAAGAGGTGGCTACACCTTC
CDR3: CASSPPGRGGYTF
J: TRBJ1-2
D: -
size: -
V: TRBV18

DNA: TGTGCCAGCAGCCGGGACAGGGCGGATTCACCCCTCCACTTT
CDR3: CASSRDRADSPLHF
J: TRBJ1-6
D: TRBD1
size: -
V: TRBV3-1/TRBV3-2

DNA: TGTGCCAGCTCACCAGGGTCAGGGCAGCCCCAGCATTTT
CDR3: CASSPGSGQPQHF
J: TRBJ1-5
D: -
size: -
V: TRBV18

DNA: TGTGCCAGCAGCGTAGAGGGGGCCGGGCAGCAGTACTTC
CDR3: CASSVEGAGQQYF
J: TRBJ2-7
D: TRBD1
size: once
V: TRBV9

DNA: TGCGCCAGCAGCTTGACAGGTCCGACTGAAGCTTTCTTT
CDR3: CASSLTGPTEAFF
J: TRBJ1-1
D: -
size: few
V: TRBV5-1

DNA: TGTGCCAGCAGTCCCCGGGGGAACACCGAAGGACCAGATACGCAGTATTTT
CDR3: CASSPRGNTEGPDTQYF
J: TRBJ2-3
D: -
size: -
V: TRBV6-2/TRBV6-3

DNA: TGTGCCAGCTCACCATCGACAGGGGCGAGCAATCAGCCCCAGCATTTT
CDR3: CASSPSTGASNQPQHF
J: TRBJ1-5
D: TRBD1
size: -
V: TRBV18

DNA: TGTGCCAGTAGTAGAGACAGGTTCTATAGCAATCAGCCCCAGCATTTT
CDR3: CASSRDRFYSNQPQHF
J: TRBJ1-5
D: -
size: -
V: TRBV19

DNA: TGTGCCACCAGCAGAGATGACAGGGCGGTGGCAACTAATGAAAAACTGTTTTTT
CDR3: CATSRDDRAVATNEKLFF
J: TRBJ1-4
D: TRBD1
size: -
V: TRBV15

DNA: TGTGCCAGCAGCTTAAGACAGGGCCGAACCGGGGAGCTGTTTTTT
CDR3: CASSLRQGRTGELFF
J: TRBJ2-2
D: TRBD1
size: -
V: TRBV7-3

DNA: TGTGCCAGCAGCTCTATCGGGTCCTACACTGAAGCTTTCTTT
CDR3: CASSSIGSYTEAFF
J: TRBJ1-1
D: -
size: -
V: TRBV7-9

DNA: TGTGCCAGCAGTTACTCAGGGGAGGGGGTCTACGAGCAGTACTTC
CDR3: CASSYSGEGVYEQYF
J: TRBJ2-7
D: -
size: -
V: TRBV6-5

DNA: TGTGCCAGCAGAACAGGGTTGTTCGCTGAAGCTTTCTTT
CDR3: CASRTGLFAEAFF
J: TRBJ1-1
D: -
size: -
V: TRBV28

DNA: TGTGCCAGTACCCCGACAGGGGACAACTATGGCTACACCTTC
CDR3: CASTPTGDNYGYTF
J: TRBJ1-2
D: TRBD1
size: -
V: TRBV19

DNA: TGTGCCAGCAGCCATAGACATCAGGGGGGGAACACTGAAGCTTTCTTT
CDR3: CASSHRHQGGNTEAFF
J: TRBJ1-1
D: TRBD1
size: -
V: TRBV7-2

DNA: TGTGCCAGCTCCGGGGGGGATCTCTATGGCTACACCTTC
CDR3: CASSGGDLYGYTF
J: TRBJ1-2
D: -
size: -
V: TRBV19

DNA: TGTGCCAGTAGCTCCTCCAGAGCCTGGGAGACCCAGTACTTC
CDR3: CASSSSRAWETQYF
J: TRBJ2-5
D: -
size: -
V: TRBV19

DNA: TGTGCCAGCAGTTTACCGGGGGCCCGCAATGAGCAGTTCTTC
CDR3: CASSLPGARNEQFF
J: TRBJ2-1
D: -
size: once
V: TRBV27